The 25 T cell receptor beta chains given below trace back to one sample, sequenced in a study of blood T cells in healthy people across ages. A second 7 to 11 cycle PCR used barcoded and J-beta primers. Via MiXCR, TCRdb re-called the 5' RACE reads, giving one row per CDR3 protein. The data show about 940,000 distinct CDR3 sequences, about 48% seen once. Sequenced sample: blood. These TCRs come from a man aged 25 to 45 in good health.

This clonotype was recorded a few times. This chain joins TRBV14 and TRBJ1-1, with D uncertain. V shed 2 bases and J shed 0 bases, with 10 bases lying between them. Germline CDR1 is SGHDN and CDR2 is FVKESK. CDR3 length: 15 residues. CDR3 residues: CASSQLQELNTEAFF. The DNA for the CDR3 is TGTGCCAGCAGCCAACTCCAAGAATTGAACACTGAAGCTTTCTTT.

The chain couples TRBV29-1 to TRBJ1-1; no definite D call. The CDR3 totals 14 residues. Trimming took 5 bases from V and 0 from J, leaving 13 bases between them. The germline CDR1 and CDR2 sequences are SQVTM and ANQGSEA. CDR3 coding DNA: TGCAGCGTTAACTGGGGAGGTATGAACACTGAAGCTTTCTTT. This codes for CSVNWGGMNTEAFF.

The chain uses TRBV6-2 or TRBV6-3 and TRBJ2-7, with TRBD2 matching over 9 bases. Germline V gene sequence: CDR1 MNHEY, CDR2 SVGEGT. This CDR3 is built from 15 residues. V shed 4 bases, J shed 2 bases, and the junction held 6 bases outside the gene matches. CDR3: CASSSLAGLAYEQYF. DNA for the CDR3: TGTGCCAGCAGTTCTCTAGCGGGGCTTGCCTACGAGCAGTACTTC.

As for this clonotype: The junction and the germline gene differ at one end; a read error may be behind it. This chain uses TRBV20-1 with TRBJ2-3; D is ambiguous. Per the germline V gene, CDR1 is DFQATT and CDR2 is SNEGSKA (reference sequence). The CDR3 is made up of 14 amino acids. CDR3 protein: CSARDPPGRDAQYF. Here the CDR3 DNA reads TGCAGTGCTAGAGATCCGCCAGGTAGAGATGCGCAGTATTTT.

This clonotype has just one count. A read error may be the cause here, since a much bigger clone is one base away. This chain uses TRBV20-1 with TRBJ2-5, with D maybe TRBD1 (5 bases). The CDR3 has 15 residues. Germline V gene sequence: CDR1 DFQATT, CDR2 SNEGSKA (reference sequence). Trimming removed 1 base at V and 11 bases at J, with 23 bases between. The CDR3 DNA reads as TGCAGTGCTAGAGTTACCCAGGGCAGGAATAATAAGCAGTACTTC. It yields the protein CSARVTQGRNNKQYF.

This clonotype was seen a few times. The J gene is TRBJ1-2, the V gene TRBV11-1, with D tentatively TRBD1 (5 bases). The CDR3 is 14 amino acids. Trimming shortened V by 5 bases and J by 3 bases, and 13 bases separated the two germline ends. The V gene's germline CDR1 is SGHAT and CDR2 FQDESV (reference sequence). The CDR3 loop is CASSPRDGDYGYTF. The CDR3 DNA reads TGTGCCAGCAGCCCTCGGGACGGTGACTATGGCTACACCTTC.

This clonotype was seen a single time. V usage is TRBV4-1 and J usage is TRBJ2-1, with TRBD2 matching over 9 bases. The CDR3 is 16 residues long. Germline CDR1 MGHRA, CDR2 YSYEKL. J was trimmed by 2 bases and V by 1 base; bases with no gene match: 3. The CDR3 spells CASSQGGGRAYNEQFF. Written as DNA, the CDR3 is TGCGCCAGCAGCCAAGGAGGCGGGAGGGCCTACAATGAGCAGTTCTTC.

CDR3 loop: CASKGPGGETQYF. In nucleotides, the CDR3 is TGTGCCAGCAAGGGCCCTGGGGGAGAGACCCAGTACTTC. This chain uses TRBV2 with TRBJ2-5; D may match TRBD1 or TRBD2 (5 bases each). CDR1 is SNHLY, CDR2 FYNNEI, per germline. The V end lost 7 bases, the J end lost 4 bases, and 13 bases lay between the germline ends. The CDR3 is 13 amino acids.

This chain connects TRBV18 to TRBJ1-1; no clear D gene. CDR1 and CDR2 from the germline V gene are KGHSH and LQKENI. Deletions cut 2 bases from V and 4 bases from J, with 11 bases between. The CDR3 loop spans 14 amino acids. Written as DNA, the CDR3 is TGTGCCAGCTCACCAGGAATTGCTGGCACTGAAGCTTTCTTT. Its protein is CASSPGIAGTEAFF.

With regard to this clonotype: At one end the junction does not follow the germline gene, possibly because of a read error. The rearrangement uses TRBV9 and TRBJ2-1; D is unresolved. The CDR3 has 17 amino acids. Germline CDR1 reads SGDLS; CDR2 reads YYNGEE. CDR3: CASSFLASDGAYIEQFF. DNA for the CDR3: TGTGCCAGCAGCTTTCTGGCCTCCGACGGCGCCTACATTGAGCAGTTCTTC.

This clonotype has just a few counts. The chain employs TRBV3-1 and TRBJ2-1, with 7 nucleotides matching TRBD1. The length of the CDR3 is 12 residues. The V gene end was trimmed by 11 bases and the J gene end by 5 bases; junction bases not matched to a gene: 6. Germline V gene data show CDR1 as LGHDT and CDR2 as YNNKEL (reference sequence). CDR3 loop: CAGRDSNNEQFF. DNA for the CDR3: TGTGCCGGACGGGACAGCAACAATGAGCAGTTCTTC.

The rearrangement links TRBV5-1 to TRBJ2-3; 7 nucleotides agree with TRBD2. V was clipped by 5 bases and J by 0 bases; unmatched bases: 6. The CDR3 is 15 residues long. Germline assignment: CDR1 SGHRS and CDR2 YFSETQ. The CDR3 DNA is TGCGCCAGCAGGGGAGGGGAGTTTAGCACAGATACGCAGTATTTT. Encoded protein: CASRGGEFSTDTQYF.

The CDR3: CSVRSGPSETQYF. The CDR3 DNA reads TGCAGCGTTAGATCAGGGCCCTCAGAGACCCAGTACTTC. The chain carries TRBV29-1 and TRBJ2-5, with D possibly matching TRBD1 (5 bases). The CDR3 consists of 13 residues. V was trimmed by 5 bases and J by 4 bases, leaving 14 bases between them. Germline V gene lookup returns CDR1 SQVTM and CDR2 ANQGSEA.

In this sample, this clonotype turned up a few times. This chain joins TRBV7-9 and TRBJ2-7; no clear D. From germline, CDR1 is SEHNR and CDR2 FQNEAQ (reference sequence). V lost 4 bases to trimming and J lost 3 bases, with 10 bases between them. This CDR3 region has 13 residues. The CDR3 DNA sequence: TGTGCCAGCAGCTCCTTAACGTACTACGAGCAGTACTTC. As protein: CASSSLTYYEQYF.

V is TRBV27 and J is TRBJ1-5, with TRBD1 as a possible D gene (6 bases). This CDR3 spans 14 amino acids. Germline V gene data show CDR1 as MNHEY and CDR2 as SMNVEV (reference sequence). The V end lost 8 bases, the J end lost 3 bases, and 14 bases lay between the germline ends. DNA for the CDR3: TGTGCCAGCGGCCCAGGGGTCCCCAATCAGCCCCAGCATTTT. Translating it yields CASGPGVPNQPQHF.

The chain carries TRBV7-3 and TRBJ2-1; 10 nucleotides line up with TRBD2. V lost 3 bases, J lost 0 bases, and 2 bases stayed unmatched. The CDR3 spans 16 residues. Germline CDR1 reads SGHTA; CDR2 reads FQGTGA. The CDR3 reads CASSFASGGSYNEQFF. As DNA, the CDR3 is TGTGCCAGCAGCTTCGCTAGCGGGGGCTCCTACAATGAGCAGTTCTTC.

The count of this clonotype is one. One end of the junction does not line up with germline, which may come from a read error. This chain connects TRBV5-1 to TRBJ2-3; D might be TRBD1 (5 bases). This CDR3 comprises 17 residues. Per germline, CDR1 SGHRS and CDR2 YFSETQ. This chain's CDR3 is CAGSRGLSARGTDTQYF. The DNA for the CDR3 is TGCGCCGGCAGCCGAGGCCTGTCCGCTAGGGGTACAGATACGCAGTATTTT.

The chain carries TRBV6-5 and TRBJ2-5, with 9 nucleotides matching TRBD1. Matching the DNA end better, TRBJ2-7 makes the J call doubtful. CDR3 size: 16 residues. Germline CDR1 MNHEY, CDR2 SVGAGI. CDR3 sequence: CASSYRLRDRVNEQYF. CDR3 DNA sequence: TGTGCCAGCAGTTACAGACTTCGGGACAGGGTTAACGAGCAGTACTTC.

A few counts support this clonotype. The chain is built from TRBV4-1 and TRBJ2-2; TRBD1 aligns across 8 bases. Germline CDR1 and CDR2: MGHRA and YSYEKL. The CDR3 consists of 15 residues. J gave up 5 bases and V 3 bases, and 5 bases lay outside the gene matches. The CDR3 sequence is CASSQGQVNTGELFF. Written as DNA, the CDR3 is TGCGCCAGCAGCCAGGGACAGGTTAATACCGGGGAGCTGTTTTTT.

This clonotype was seen only a few times. V gene TRBV29-1 combines with J gene TRBJ2-3; D might be TRBD1 (6 bases). Germline CDR1 SQVTM, CDR2 ANQGSEA. This CDR3 is built from 15 residues. Between the trimmed V and J ends, which lost 8 bases and 1 base, there was a span of 19 bases. Here the CDR3 reads CSLLIGGSGTDTQYF. In DNA, the CDR3 is TGCAGCTTACTTATAGGGGGATCGGGCACAGATACGCAGTATTTT.

This clonotype was counted only a few times. The chain carries TRBV20-1 and TRBJ2-3; the D is unclear. The CDR3 is 12 residues long. Germline CDR1 and CDR2: DFQATT and SNEGSKA (reference sequence). Trimming took off 6 bases at V and 0 bases at J, with 7 bases between the two ends. DNA of the CDR3: TGCAGTGCGATGACTAGCACAGATACGCAGTATTTT. The encoded protein is CSAMTSTDTQYF.

The genes are TRBV5-1 and TRBJ2-3; D unresolved. With 0 bases removed from V and 2 bases from J, the gap between germline ends came to 7 bases. Germline values: CDR1 SGHRS, CDR2 YFSETQ. This CDR3 contains 14 residues. CDR3 in amino acids: CASSLAAVTDTQYF. The CDR3 DNA reads TGCGCCAGCAGCTTGGCGGCGGTCACAGATACGCAGTATTTT.

The V call is TRBV5-1, the J call TRBJ2-7, with D possibly matching TRBD1 (5 bases). The germline V gene encodes CDR1 SGHRS and CDR2 YFSETQ. Trimming shortened V by 4 bases and J by 7 bases, and 15 bases separated the two germline ends. The CDR3 sequence is 13 residues long. The CDR3 DNA reads as TGCGCCAGCAGCGCCCAGGGTTTGGGTGAGCAGTACTTC. Its translation: CASSAQGLGEQYF.

This chain uses TRBV3-1 with TRBJ2-2; D possibly corresponds to TRBD2 (5 bases). The length of the CDR3 is 15 residues. V shed 2 bases and J shed 1 base, with 8 bases lying between them. Germline V gene data show CDR1 as LGHDT and CDR2 as YNNKEL (reference sequence). The CDR3 region is CASSQHGVNTGELFF. The CDR3 nucleotides read TGTGCCAGCAGCCAACACGGGGTGAACACCGGGGAGCTGTTTTTT.

The chain joins TRBV6-5 to TRBJ2-5; 10 bases match TRBD1. The germline V gene encodes CDR1 MNHEY and CDR2 SVGAGI. The trim removed 5 bases at V and 11 bases at J, leaving 23 bases unmatched. The length of the CDR3 is 18 residues. CDR3 residues: CASSLTLGTGAPLREQYF. CDR3 DNA sequence: TGTGCCAGCAGTCTAACTCTAGGGACAGGGGCCCCTTTGAGGGAGCAGTACTTC.